This T cell receptor beta chain was captured in a study of CD8 T cells in ankylosing spondylitis. TCRdb recomputed calls from the 5' RACE reads with MiXCR, one row per CDR3 protein. The sample comprises about 420,000 distinct CDR3 sequences, around 20% of which are singletons, and around 17% rests with the top ten. The CDR3 has 17 amino acids. Germline CDR1 SGHVS, CDR2 FNYEAQ. V was clipped by 5 bases and J by 0 bases; unmatched bases: 9. Study-wide results and limits: Researchers report that disease-linked clones proved CD8+ and relatively rare in peripheral blood. A TCR beta motif of fewer than ten highly homologous variants seemed to mark ankylosing spondylitis blood.

Many counts were recorded for this clonotype. Its antigen remains unknown. The sequencing sample was made of blood, either unsorted or a sorted T cell fraction (not recorded which). The rearrangement uses TRBV7-6 and TRBJ2-1, with TRBD2 matching over 8 bases. The source of this sequence is a male donor with ankylosing spondylitis. The CDR3 sequence: CASSPRAGGSSYNEQFF. CDR3 coding DNA: TGTGCCAGCAGCCCACGGGCGGGAGGTAGCTCCTACAATGAGCAGTTCTTC.